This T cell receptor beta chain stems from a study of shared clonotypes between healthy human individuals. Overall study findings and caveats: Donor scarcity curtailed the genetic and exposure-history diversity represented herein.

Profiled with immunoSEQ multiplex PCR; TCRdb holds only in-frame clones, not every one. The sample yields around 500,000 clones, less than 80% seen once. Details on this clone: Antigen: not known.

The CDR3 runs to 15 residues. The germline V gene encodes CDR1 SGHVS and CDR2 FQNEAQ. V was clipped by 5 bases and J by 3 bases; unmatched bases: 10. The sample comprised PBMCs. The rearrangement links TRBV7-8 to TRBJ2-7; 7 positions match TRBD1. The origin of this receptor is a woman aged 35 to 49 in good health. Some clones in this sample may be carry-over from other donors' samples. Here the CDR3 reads CASSPRLGQSYEQYF. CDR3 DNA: TGTGCCAGCAGCCCCCGGCTGGGACAGAGCTACGAGCAGTACTTC.